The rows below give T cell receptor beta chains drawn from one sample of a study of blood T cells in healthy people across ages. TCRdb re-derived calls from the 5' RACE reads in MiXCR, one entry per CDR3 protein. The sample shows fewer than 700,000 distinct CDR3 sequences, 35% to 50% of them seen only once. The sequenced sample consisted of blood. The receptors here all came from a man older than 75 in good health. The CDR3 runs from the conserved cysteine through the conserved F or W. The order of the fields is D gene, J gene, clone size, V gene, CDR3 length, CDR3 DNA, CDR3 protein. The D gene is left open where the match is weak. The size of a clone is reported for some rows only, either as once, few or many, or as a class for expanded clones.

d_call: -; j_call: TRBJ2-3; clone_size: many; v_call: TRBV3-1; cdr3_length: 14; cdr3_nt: TGTGCCAGCAGCCAAAGGGGTGGCACAGATACGCAGTATTTT; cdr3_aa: CASSQRGGTDTQYF
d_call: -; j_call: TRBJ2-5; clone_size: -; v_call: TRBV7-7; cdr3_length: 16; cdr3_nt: TGTGCTAGCAGCTTTGAGTTAGCGGAGGCGCAAGAGACCCAGTACTTC; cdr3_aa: CASSFELAEAQETQYF
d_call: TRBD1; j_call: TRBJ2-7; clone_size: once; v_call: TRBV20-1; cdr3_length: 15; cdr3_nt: TGCAGTGCTAGCCCGACAGGGGGAATTGCCTACGAGCAGTACTTC; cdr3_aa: CSASPTGGIAYEQYF
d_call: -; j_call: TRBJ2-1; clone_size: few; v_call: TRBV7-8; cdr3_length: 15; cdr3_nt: TGTGCCAGCAGCTTACTGTCAGCAAACTACAATGAGCAGTTCTTC; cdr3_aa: CASSLLSANYNEQFF
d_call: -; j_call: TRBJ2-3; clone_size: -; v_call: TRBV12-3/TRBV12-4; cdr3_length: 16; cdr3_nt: TGTGCCAGCAGTTTCCTGGGCGGTGGGTCCCTTGATACGCAGTATTTT; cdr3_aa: CASSFLGGGSLDTQYF
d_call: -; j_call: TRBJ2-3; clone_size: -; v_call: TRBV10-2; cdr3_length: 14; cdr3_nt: TGCGCCAGCAGCCGGCGGGATGAAGCAGATACGCAGTATTTT; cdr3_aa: CASSRRDEADTQYF
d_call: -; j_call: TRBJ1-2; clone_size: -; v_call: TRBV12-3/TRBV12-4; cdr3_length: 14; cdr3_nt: TGTACTAGCAGTTTAGAGGGGCGGGGCTATGGCTACACCTTC; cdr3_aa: CTSSLEGRGYGYTF
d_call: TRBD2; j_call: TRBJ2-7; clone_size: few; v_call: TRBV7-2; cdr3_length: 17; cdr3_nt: TGTGCCAGCAGCCCATCCCGAGGGCTAGCGGGATTCTACGAGCAGTACTTC; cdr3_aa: CASSPSRGLAGFYEQYF
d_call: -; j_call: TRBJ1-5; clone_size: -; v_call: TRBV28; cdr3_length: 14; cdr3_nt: TGTGCCAGCAGCTACCCGACTAGCAATCAGCCCCAGCATTTT; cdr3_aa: CASSYPTSNQPQHF
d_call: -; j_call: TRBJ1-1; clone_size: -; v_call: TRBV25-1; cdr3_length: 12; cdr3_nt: TGTGCCAGCAGTGAATTCGCCGAAGAAGCTTTCTTT; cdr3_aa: CASSEFAEEAFF